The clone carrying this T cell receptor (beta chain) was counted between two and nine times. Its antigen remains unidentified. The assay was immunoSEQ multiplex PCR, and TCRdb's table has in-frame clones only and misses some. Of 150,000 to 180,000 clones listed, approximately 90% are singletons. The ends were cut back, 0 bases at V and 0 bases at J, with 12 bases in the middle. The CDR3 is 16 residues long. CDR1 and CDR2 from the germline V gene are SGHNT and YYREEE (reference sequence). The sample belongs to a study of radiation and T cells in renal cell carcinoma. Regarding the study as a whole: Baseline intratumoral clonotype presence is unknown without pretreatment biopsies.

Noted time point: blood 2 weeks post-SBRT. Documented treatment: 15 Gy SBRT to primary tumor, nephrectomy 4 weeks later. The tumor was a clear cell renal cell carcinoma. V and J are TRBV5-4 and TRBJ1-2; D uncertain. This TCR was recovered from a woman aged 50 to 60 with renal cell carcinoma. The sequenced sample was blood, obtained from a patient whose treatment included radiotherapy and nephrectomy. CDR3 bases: TGTGCCAGCAGCTTGGTGGCTCAAGAGGCTAACTATGGCTACACCTTC. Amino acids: CASSLVAQEANYGYTF.